This T cell receptor beta chain appears in the sequencing data of a study of beta chain features in type 1 diabetes. Whole-study findings and limits: People with Type 1 diabetes carried modestly yet significantly shorter TCRB CDR3s in all four CD4+ subsets.

In germline, CDR1 is LNHDA, CDR2 SQIVND (reference sequence). Trimming cost V 6 bases and J 2 bases; bases outside gene matches: 7. The CDR3 has 15 residues. For this clone: What it binds is unknown.

Every participating donor gave one draw, a heparinised blood sample averaging about 100 mL. Stem cell-like memory, regulatory, central memory and naive CD4+ cells were sorted via CD45RO/CCR7/CD25/CD127/CD95/CD27. Since all of the isolated RNA was reverse transcribed, expressed TCRB transcripts were what got sequenced. Naive, central memory and regulatory T cell samples came to a mean of around 3.3 million reads. Sequencing was performed with immunoSEQ multiplex PCR; in TCRdb, only in-frame clones are kept and a portion is missing. The sample yields some 60,000 clones, approximately 59% seen once. The sequencing sample was made of Tregs from blood. The clonotype comes from a woman aged 18-30 years in good health. The chain has TRBV19 and TRBJ2-7, with 10 bases identical to TRBD2. Here the CDR3 reads CASRNSGGLAYEQYF. The CDR3 DNA reads as TGTGCCAGTAGGAATAGCGGGGGGTTGGCCTACGAGCAGTACTTC.